A selection of T cell receptor beta chains follows, all from one sample in a study of blood T cell repertoires in COVID-19. The data were produced by immunoSEQ multiplex PCR, yet TCRdb's version contains in-frame clones alone and is incomplete. The repertoire holds tens of thousands of clones, with about nine tenths as singletons. Sequenced sample: peripheral blood. These receptor sequences come from a man aged 45-65 years with active or convalescent COVID-19. Each CDR3 is given with its conserved first and last residue. A D gene is named only where the DNA matches it firmly. Only some rows state a clone size, as once, few, many or a class for expanded clones.

d_gene | abundance | j_gene | v_gene | CDR3nt | CDR3aa
TRBD1 | . | TRBJ1-3 | TRBV25-1 | TGTGCCAGCACCGGACAGGGGGGGCACTCTGGAAACACCATATATTTT | CASTGQGGHSGNTIYF
TRBD2 | . | TRBJ2-7 | TRBV11-2 | TGTGCCAGCAGCCCCATTAATCGGGCGGGGGGTTCGATCTCCTACGAGCAGTACTTC | CASSPINRAGGSISYEQYF
. | . | TRBJ1-4 | TRBV14 | TGTGCCAGCAGCCATAGCGAAAAACTGTTTTTT | CASSHSEKLFF
. | few | TRBJ2-5 | TRBV15 | TGTGCCACCAGCAGAGAAGGGGGTAGCCGAGATAGAGAGACCCAGTACTTC | CATSREGGSRDRETQYF
TRBD1 | . | TRBJ2-2 | TRBV19 | TGTGCCAGTAGTATTCAGGGGGCCGCCGGGGAGCTGTTTTTT | CASSIQGAAGELFF
. | . | TRBJ1-6 | TRBV2 | TGTGCCAGCATTTCCGCCCCGGGAACTAATTCACCCCTCCACTTT | CASISAPGTNSPLHF
TRBD1 | . | TRBJ1-1 | TRBV7-2 | TGTGCCAGCAGCTTGGGGGGACAGGGGGCTACTGAAGCTTTCTTT | CASSLGGQGATEAFF
TRBD1 | few | TRBJ1-1 | TRBV6-2/TRBV6-3 | TGTGCCAGCAGTTACTCGGGACAGGGTAACACTGAAGCTTTCTTT | CASSYSGQGNTEAFF
TRBD2 | once | TRBJ2-3 | TRBV10-3 | TGTGCCATCAGTGAGTCGATGGCTAGCGGGGTAGATACGCAGTATTTT | CAISESMASGVDTQYF
. | once | TRBJ2-1 | TRBV2 | TGTGCCAGCAGTGAGACGGGTGTGCAGTTCTTC | CASSETGVQFF
. | . | TRBJ1-2 | TRBV6-5 | TGTGCCAGCAGTCAGACAGCTAACTATGGCTACACCTTC | CASSQTANYGYTF
TRBD1 | . | TRBJ1-1 | TRBV25-1 | TGTGCCAGCAGTCTGACAGGGCCCGAAGCTTTCTTT | CASSLTGPEAFF
TRBD1 | . | TRBJ1-6 | TRBV6-4 | TGTGCCAGCAGGAACAGGGGAGACGATTCACCCCTCCACTTT | CASRNRGDDSPLHF
. | . | TRBJ1-1 | TRBV19 | TGTGCCAGTAGTATATTTCGGACAGAGAACACTGAAGCTTTCTTT | CASSIFRTENTEAFF
TRBD1 | . | TRBJ1-2 | TRBV14 | TGTGCCAGCAGCCAAGGGGGCTGGACAGGGGAAGGCTACACCTTC | CASSQGGWTGEGYTF
TRBD1 | . | TRBJ1-2 | TRBV5-6 | TGTGCCAGCAAGACCGGGACAGGGGTGGATGGCTACACCTTC | CASKTGTGVDGYTF
. | . | TRBJ1-2 | TRBV6-1 | TGTGCCAGCAGTGAATTTTGGGCAGGGTATGGCTACACCTTC | CASSEFWAGYGYTF
. | . | TRBJ1-3 | TRBV11-2 | TGTGCCAGCAGCTTACAGGAACAGGTACTCTCTGGAAACACCATATATTTT | CASSLQEQVLSGNTIYF
TRBD2 | . | TRBJ2-3 | TRBV5-1 | TGCGCCAGCAGCTTGGGGAGCGGGGGGATCACAGATACGCAGTATTTT | CASSLGSGGITDTQYF
. | . | TRBJ1-1 | TRBV20-1 | TGCAGTGCTAGTAGCGGCACTGAAGCTTTCTTT | CSASSGTEAFF
TRBD1 | . | TRBJ1-2 | TRBV11-2 | TGTGCCAGCAGCGTCGGACAGGGGGCGTACCATGGCTACACCTTC | CASSVGQGAYHGYTF
. | . | TRBJ2-7 | TRBV27 | TGTGCCAGCAGTGACAGGATTTCCTACGAGCAGTACTTC | CASSDRISYEQYF
. | . | TRBJ1-1 | TRBV14 | TGTGCCAGCAGCCGCCCGAGAGGAGGAAGCACTGAAGCTTTCTTT | CASSRPRGGSTEAFF
TRBD1 | . | TRBJ1-2 | TRBV6-5 | TGTGCCAGCAGGACAGGGGCGATCTATGGCTACACCTTC | CASRTGAIYGYTF
TRBD1 | . | TRBJ1-2 | TRBV12-3/TRBV12-4 | TGTGCCAGCAGCAGGGGACAGAATGGCTACACCTTC | CASSRGQNGYTF
TRBD2 | . | TRBJ2-1 | TRBV3-1/TRBV3-2 | TGTGCCAGCCGACTAGCGGGGGGGGAGACCAATGAGCAGTTCTTC | CASRLAGGETNEQFF
TRBD1 | once | TRBJ2-5 | TRBV11-2 | TGTGCCAGCAGCTTATGGGACAGGGAGGGCGTTAAAGAGACCCAGTACTTC | CASSLWDREGVKETQYF
. | . | TRBJ2-5 | TRBV3-1/TRBV3-2 | TGTGCCAGCAGCCAAGTAAAGGGTAACAGGGCACCCACTCAAGAGACCCAGTACTTC | CASSQVKGNRAPTQETQYF
TRBD1 | . | TRBJ1-1 | TRBV7-2 | TGTGCCAGCAGCGCCTGGACAGGGGCCACTGAAGCTTTCTTT | CASSAWTGATEAFF
TRBD1 | . | TRBJ1-5 | TRBV29-1 | TGCAGCGCCGTAGAACAGGGGGAGCACAATCAGCCCCAGCATTTT | CSAVEQGEHNQPQHF
TRBD1 | . | TRBJ1-6 | TRBV5-1 | TGCGCCAGCAGCTCGGGACAGGGGCCCAATTCACCCCTCCACTTT | CASSSGQGPNSPLHF
. | . | TRBJ1-1 | TRBV6-5 | TGTGCCAGCAACACCGGGGGGGGCGGGACTGAAGCTTTCTTT | CASNTGGGGTEAFF
TRBD2 | . | TRBJ2-3 | TRBV7-7 | TGTGCCAGCAGCTTAAGCGGGGGGGCAGGGGATACGCAGTATTTT | CASSLSGGAGDTQYF
TRBD1 | . | TRBJ2-7 | TRBV7-9 | TGTGCCAGCAGCTCTACCGGGACAGTGAGCGAGCAGTACTTC | CASSSTGTVSEQYF
. | . | TRBJ1-6 | TRBV7-2 | TGTGCCAGCAGCCCAGGAGGACGAATTAATTCACCCCTCCACTTT | CASSPGGRINSPLHF
TRBD1 | few | TRBJ1-3 | TRBV4-1 | TGCGCCAGCAGCCAAGAGTGGGACAGACTCTTCTCTGGAAACACCATATATTTT | CASSQEWDRLFSGNTIYF
. | . | TRBJ2-7 | TRBV12-3/TRBV12-4 | TGTGCCAGCAGAGCCGACAACTACGAGCAGTACTTC | CASRADNYEQYF
TRBD2 | . | TRBJ2-4 | TRBV19 | TGTGCCAGTAGTATTCTAGCGGTAGCCAAAAACATTCAGTACTTC | CASSILAVAKNIQYF
TRBD1 | few | TRBJ1-1 | TRBV4-1 | TGCGCCAGCAGCCGTACTCGGACAGGGTGGAACACTGAAGCTTTCTTT | CASSRTRTGWNTEAFF
. | . | TRBJ2-1 | TRBV12-5 | TGTGCTAGTGGACCTCGACTAGACTCCTACAATGAGCAGTTCTTC | CASGPRLDSYNEQFF
. | . | TRBJ2-2 | TRBV28 | TGTGCCAGCAGTTGGGGGGCGAACACCGGGGAGCTGTTTTTT | CASSWGANTGELFF
. | . | TRBJ1-5 | TRBV7-6 | TGTGCCAGCAGCTTAGGTTCGGGATACAATCAGCCCCAGCATTTT | CASSLGSGYNQPQHF
. | . | TRBJ2-5 | TRBV9 | TGTGCCAGCAGGGGTGGACTCGAAGAGACCCAGTACTTC | CASRGGLEETQYF
. | . | TRBJ2-1 | TRBV15 | TGTGCCACCAGCAGAAAAGCTTCCTACAATGAGCAGTTCTTC | CATSRKASYNEQFF
. | . | TRBJ2-2 | TRBV9 | TGTGCCAGCAGCGCCCACGCAGGCTCCACCGGGGAGCTGTTTTTT | CASSAHAGSTGELFF
. | . | TRBJ1-2 | TRBV4-2 | TGTGCCAGCAGCCAAGTGGAGGCCTCGGACTATGGCTACACCTTC | CASSQVEASDYGYTF
. | . | TRBJ1-2 | TRBV25-1 | TGTGCCAGCAGTGAAGCTCAGGACTATGGCTACACCTTC | CASSEAQDYGYTF
TRBD1 | . | TRBJ2-7 | TRBV3-1/TRBV3-2 | TGTGCCACCTCCGAAACGGGCGGGACAGGGCCTTACGAGCAGTACTTC | CATSETGGTGPYEQYF
TRBD2 | . | TRBJ2-4 | TRBV18 | TGTGCCAGCTCACCACTGGGACCCGGACTAGCGGGGGATGATACCAAAAACATTCAGTACTTC | CASSPLGPGLAGDDTKNIQYF
. | . | TRBJ1-1 | TRBV10-3 | TGTGCCATCAGGCAGGGGTCCACTGAAGCTTTCTTT | CAIRQGSTEAFF
. | . | TRBJ1-3 | TRBV5-5 | TGTGCCAGCAGCTTAAGACAGTTCTCTGGAAACACCATATATTTT | CASSLRQFSGNTIYF
TRBD1 | . | TRBJ2-2 | TRBV19 | TGTGCCAGTACCCCTAGGCAGGGGGATGCCGGGGAGCTGTTTTTT | CASTPRQGDAGELFF
TRBD1 | . | TRBJ2-5 | TRBV2 | TGTGCCAGCAGTGGACAGGGCCGGGAGACCCAGTACTTC | CASSGQGRETQYF
TRBD1 | . | TRBJ2-1 | TRBV20-1 | TGCAGTGCTAGTATCAGCGGACAGGGCGGAGGGAATGAGCAGTTCTTC | CSASISGQGGGNEQFF
TRBD2 | . | TRBJ2-5 | TRBV5-1 | TGCGCCAGCAGCTTTGGGACTAGCGGGCAAGAGACCCAGTACTTC | CASSFGTSGQETQYF
. | once | TRBJ2-4 | TRBV14 | TGTGCCAGCAGCCAAGGAGGAGGTGGGGTAGGGCTTCTGGCCAAAAACATTCAGTACTTC | CASSQGGGGVGLLAKNIQYF
. | . | TRBJ2-1 | TRBV20-1 | TGCAGTGCTAGTATTCCGGGCGGGGGCTTCAATGAGCAGTTCTTC | CSASIPGGGFNEQFF
TRBD1 | . | TRBJ1-2 | TRBV3-1/TRBV3-2 | TGTGCCAGCAGCCCAAGCTACCGACAGGGGGCCCATGGCTACACCTTC | CASSPSYRQGAHGYTF